Given below is one TCR beta chain in context. The PCR employed 60 Vbeta primers together with 13 Jbeta primers. The table came from immunoSEQ multiplex PCR; TCRdb's copy has only in-frame clones and leaves some out. The sample lists 95,000 or so clones; 81% were seen once. This sample stems from a study of cytomegalovirus exposure and HLA in healthy donors. The length of the CDR3 is 18 residues. V lost 4 bases to trimming and J lost 2 bases; unmatched junction nucleotides: 10. CDR1 is SGHRS and CDR2 is YFSETQ in the germline V gene. The source material was PBMCs. The chain combines TRBV5-1 with TRBJ2-5; 14 bases fit TRBD2. This clonotype was sampled from a woman aged 70 to 79 in good health and CMV-seropositive. The CDR3 region is CASSPGGLAGAKQETQYF. The CDR3 DNA reads as TGCGCCAGCAGCCCCGGGGGACTAGCGGGAGCCAAACAAGAGACCCAGTACTTC.